The T cell receptor (beta chain) under discussion was sequenced for a study of response to subunit inactivated influenza vaccine. This clonotype was recorded a few times. V lost 0 bases to trimming and J lost 3 bases, with 27 bases between them. Germline CDR1 DFQATT, CDR2 SNEGSKA (reference sequence). The CDR3 is made up of 20 amino acids. TCRdb independently ran MiXCR on the RT-PCR reads; one entry per CDR3 protein. The profile shows 600,000 to 850,000 distinct CDR3 sequences, around 15% of them singletons. The chain is built from TRBV20-1 and TRBJ2-1; either TRBD1 or TRBD2 may supply D (7 bases each). The source material was PBMCs from blood, sampled 14 days before vaccination. The receptor comes from a man in his fifties or sixties who received an inactivated influenza vaccine. The CDR3 loop is CSAREGARQGGARFYNEQFF. As DNA, the CDR3 is TGCAGTGCTAGAGAAGGGGCCAGACAGGGAGGGGCTAGGTTCTACAATGAGCAGTTCTTC.